Below are 2 T cell receptor beta chains sequenced from a single sample in a study of OX40 agonist ivuxolimab in advanced cancers. This table comes from immunoSEQ multiplex PCR, and its TCRdb copy is limited to in-frame clones, with some not included. Seen here are about 47,000 clones, about 85% observed once, and the top ten hold approximately 20%. The sample was CD4+ or CD8+ T cells sorted from blood, taken in a trial of the OX40 agonist ivuxolimab. The receptors were sampled from an adult with an advanced solid tumor such as melanoma, head and neck, liver or kidney cancer.

The rearrangement uses TRBV5-1 and TRBJ1-1; 12 bases map to TRBD1. The CDR3 runs to 15 residues. The germline gives CDR1 SGHRS, CDR2 YFSETQ. The V gene end was trimmed by 2 bases and the J gene end by 3 bases; junction bases not matched to a gene: 2. CDR3 coding DNA: TGCGCCAGCAGCTTAGGGACAGGGGGCTACACTGAAGCTTTCTTT. Translating it yields CASSLGTGGYTEAFF.

This sequence joins TRBV7-6 and TRBJ2-2, with TRBD1 as a possible D gene (6 bases). In germline, CDR1 is SGHVS, CDR2 FNYEAQ. V was cut by 5 bases and J by 5 bases, with 15 bases left in between. The CDR3 is made up of 15 amino acids. The CDR3 DNA reads TGTGCCAGCAGCCCAGACCCAGGGGCAACCGGGGAGCTGTTTTTT. Translated, it gives CASSPDPGATGELFF.